This T cell receptor (beta chain) was recorded in a study of regulatory T cells in long-lasting Graves disease. Study in general: Antithyroid drugs had been given to newly diagnosed Graves' patients for under 3 months.

Time point denoted: newly diagnosed GD, antithyroid drugs for less than 3 months. Researchers made the TCR library from RNA that was extracted from PBMCs. HTBI primers from iRepertoire and Arm-PCR of CDR3 regions yielded the TCR beta libraries. Each CDR3 protein gets one entry after TCRdb re-called the multiplex PCR reads with MiXCR. The sample holds around 480,000 distinct CDR3 sequences, around 16% seen once. Trimming at V came to 5 bases and at J to 1 base, leaving 8 bases not matched to a gene. Germline CDR1 SGHVS, CDR2 FQNEAQ. There are 17 residues in the CDR3. This same sample was also taken into another study, of T cells in Graves' hyperthyroidism and ophthalmopathy. As reported in that work: It was a median approximately 6 months before onset that the model predicted ophthalmopathy.

This chain uses TRBV7-8 with TRBJ2-5; 12 bases align to TRBD2. The TCR comes from a man aged 35-49 years with Graves disease. This specimen was peripheral blood mononuclear cells (PBMCs), taken at new diagnosis, from a patient treated with antithyroid drugs. CDR3 DNA: TGTGCCAGCAGCAACCCCGGACTAGCGGGGCCCCAAGAGACCCAGTACTTC. Its translation is CASSNPGLAGPQETQYF.